This T cell receptor (beta chain) originates from a study of blood T cell repertoires in COVID-19. Background on the study: The samples span acute and convalescent COVID-19 from the United States, Italy and Spain.

The data were produced by immunoSEQ multiplex PCR, yet TCRdb's version contains in-frame clones alone and is incomplete. The sample shows roughly 61,000 clones, around two thirds of them seen only once. Everyone who took part was about 18 to 90 years old, and they came from about two dozen US areas. Donors were grouped by their self-reported clinical history. The junction had 10 bases not matched to a gene; V was cut back by 7 bases and J by 7 bases. The CDR3 runs 13 residues. The germline gives CDR1 SGHRS, CDR2 YFSETQ. The genes are TRBV5-1 and TRBJ1-2; 7 bases match TRBD1. The source of this sequence is a woman aged 60-75 years who had been exposed to COVID-19. The sequenced sample consisted of PBMCs or T cells enriched from blood (not recorded which). The CDR3 coding sequence is TGCGCCAGCCCGGGACAGTCTTCGATTGGCTACACCTTC. Translating gives CASPGQSSIGYTF.